This passage covers 9 T cell receptor beta chains from one sample sequenced in a study of early T cells in non-severe SARS-CoV-2 infection. TCRdb used MiXCR to reprocess the 5' RACE reads, holding one entry per CDR3 protein. Among roughly 65,000 distinct CDR3 sequences listed, 9% to 15% were seen once. The sample was whole blood. These receptors were collected from an adult who was a healthcare worker with PCR-confirmed SARS-CoV-2 infection or an uninfected control (not recorded which).

This clonotype was counted a few times. This rearrangement joins TRBV11-2 to TRBJ1-1; 7 positions agree with TRBD1. J gave up 5 bases and V 5 bases, and 5 bases lay outside the gene matches. The germline V gene encodes CDR1 SGHAT and CDR2 FQNNGV. CDR3 size: 13 residues. This chain's CDR3 is CASSLRQGTEAFF. CDR3 DNA sequence: TGTGCCAGCAGCCTCCGACAGGGAACTGAAGCTTTCTTT.

The V call is TRBV24-1, the J call TRBJ2-1, with D perhaps matching TRBD1 (5 bases). The CDR3 runs to 15 residues. Germline-derived CDR1 and CDR2 are KGHDR and SFDVKD. V was cut by 3 bases and J by 2 bases, with 10 bases left in between. CDR3 region: CATSDPRGPYNEQFF. For the CDR3, the DNA is TGTGCCACCAGTGATCCTAGGGGCCCCTACAATGAGCAGTTCTTC.

This clonotype was detected a few times. This rearrangement joins TRBV28 to TRBJ2-4; D might be TRBD2 (5 bases). CDR3 length: 14 residues. Germline loops: CDR1 MDHEN, CDR2 SYDVKM. V was pared by 8 bases and J by 6 bases, with 17 bases between. Here the CDR3 DNA reads TGTGCCAGCTCGATAGCGAAAGTAGGAAACATTCAGTACTTC. It yields the protein CASSIAKVGNIQYF.

The gene calls are TRBV23-1 and TRBJ2-7, with TRBD2 as a possible D gene (6 bases). TRBV23-1 is flagged as an ORF with uncertain function. Trimming removed 4 bases at V and 2 bases at J, with 18 bases between. The CDR3 has 16 amino acids. CDR3 sequence: CASSPIPPGGTYEQYF. The CDR3 coding sequence is TGCGCCAGCAGTCCCATCCCACCCGGGGGAACCTACGAGCAGTACTTC.

This clonotype was seen ten or more times. The chain combines TRBV6-1 with TRBJ2-7; the match to TRBD1 covers 7 bases. The germline V gene has CDR1 MNHNS and CDR2 SASEGT. V dropped 8 bases and J dropped 5; count of bases not matched to a gene: 12. The CDR3 is made up of 14 amino acids. CDR3 DNA: TGTGCCAGCTTGACAGGGTGGCAGGGGGACGAGCAGTACTTC. This codes for CASLTGWQGDEQYF.

This clonotype has only a few counts. The rearrangement uses TRBV4-3 and TRBJ2-7; D call uncertain. The CDR3 is 15 residues long. V was cut by 0 bases and J by 0 bases, with 9 bases left in between. CDR1 and CDR2 (germline): LGHNA, YSLEER. CDR3 region: CASSQDHGSSYEQYF. The CDR3 DNA reads as TGCGCCAGCAGCCAAGATCACGGTAGCTCCTACGAGCAGTACTTC.

Comments on this clonotype: A read error may be the cause here, since a much bigger clone is one base away. The chain carries TRBV5-6 and TRBJ2-7; D might be TRBD1 (5 bases). The CDR3 length is 15 residues. Looked up from germline, CDR1 is SGHDT and CDR2 is YYEEEE. CDR3 nucleotide sequence: TGTGCCAGCAGCTTTCTAGATCAGGGATCCTACGAGGAGTACTTC. Translation gives CASSFLDQGSYEEYF. The full variable domain, completed using reference TRBV5-6 and TRBJ2-7, is DAGVTQSPTHLIKTRGQQVTLRCSPKSGHDTVSWYQQALGQGPQFIFQYYEEEERQRGNFPDRFSGHQFPNYSSELNVNALLLGDSALYLCASSFLDQGSYEEYFGPGTRLTVT.

The chain joins TRBV25-1 to TRBJ2-7, with 7 bases identical to TRBD2. The V gene's germline CDR1 is MGHDK and CDR2 SYGVNS. The V gene end was trimmed by 4 bases and the J gene end by 4 bases; junction bases not matched to a gene: 4. The CDR3 sequence is 13 residues long. Here the CDR3 DNA reads TGTGCCAGCAGTGGAACTAGCGTGTACGAGCAGTACTTC. This translates into CASSGTSVYEQYF.

This clonotype turned up a few times. The rearrangement joins TRBV7-9 to TRBJ1-2, with D hard to call. V was clipped by 6 bases and J by 8 bases, with 16 bases between them. The CDR3 spans 13 residues. Germline V gives CDR1 SEHNR, CDR2 FQNEAQ (reference sequence). The CDR3 DNA reads TGTGCCAGCAGATCTGTGGGTTTATACGGCTACACCTTC. This gives the protein CASRSVGLYGYTF. Full variable domain (remainder filled in from reference TRBV7-9 and TRBJ1-2): DTGVSQNPRHKITKRGQNVTFRCDPISEHNRLYWYRQTLGQGPEFLTYFQNEAQLEKSRLLSDRFSAERPKGSFSTLEIQRTEQGDSAMYLCASRSVGLYGYTFGSGTRLTVV.